This TCR beta chain was recovered during a study of blood T cell repertoires in COVID-19. Background on the study: The United States, Italy and Spain provided the acute and convalescent COVID-19 samples.

This CDR3 spans 14 amino acids. CDR1 and CDR2 (germline): KGHSH, LQKENI. V was cut by 6 bases and J by 0 bases, with 8 bases left in between. Repertoires were generated with immunoSEQ multiplex PCR, while TCRdb's copy carries only in-frame clones and drops some. This table holds some 210,000 clones, 80% found once. Sequencing input: PBMCs or T cells enriched from blood (not recorded which). The TCR comes from a man aged 30 to 39 with acute COVID-19. The chain employs TRBV18 and TRBJ1-4; D is perhaps TRBD1 (5 bases). CDR3 residues: CASSRATTNEKLFF. In DNA, the CDR3 is TGTGCCAGCTCCAGGGCCACAACTAATGAAAAACTGTTTTTT.